Listed below are T cell receptor beta chains from one sample, sequenced in a study of technical replicates of blood from a handful of donors. This table comes from immunoSEQ multiplex PCR, and its TCRdb copy is limited to in-frame clones, with some not included. The profile shows 90,000 or so clones, approximately 95% of them singletons. Source material: T cells isolated from PBMCs. The receptors derive from a human donor in good health. Each CDR3 is given without its conserved first and last residue.

V gene: TRBV5-6; CDR3 protein: ASSLDPGGEKLF
V gene: TRBV18; CDR3 protein: ASSPRTGYTEAF
V gene: TRBV19; CDR3 protein: ASSLTPGQGYADTQY
V gene: TRBV7-9; CDR3 protein: ASSLGGLTYEQY
V gene: TRBV4-1; CDR3 protein: ASSQETGFNEKLF
V gene: TRBV6-1; CDR3 protein: ASWDRGSSQPQH
V gene: TRBV5-1; CDR3 protein: ASSTGTGEFGNTIY
V gene: TRBV6-1; CDR3 protein: ASRDTGTGGYEQY
V gene: TRBV19; CDR3 protein: ASSIMGHRANTGELF
V gene: TRBV28; CDR3 protein: ASSLGGNYEQY
V gene: TRBV28; CDR3 protein: ASTRHPPGLHEQY
V gene: TRBV11-3; CDR3 protein: ASSLERETYNEQF
V gene: TRBV7-9; CDR3 protein: ASSLSGDYEQY
V gene: TRBV5-1; CDR3 protein: ASSMDRGQQETQY
V gene: TRBV7-3; CDR3 protein: ASSWGLRGEQY
V gene: TRBV4-2; CDR3 protein: ASSLRTSGLNSYNEQF
V gene: TRBV19; CDR3 protein: ATRDRGTEEQY
V gene: TRBV27; CDR3 protein: ASSLTAVAGGYT
V gene: TRBV5-6; CDR3 protein: ASSSLDRDDQPQH
V gene: TRBV2; CDR3 protein: ASSETLAGENEQF
V gene: TRBV15; CDR3 protein: ATSRDIGQWNTEAF
V gene: TRBV18; CDR3 protein: ASSPRDKPMNTEAF
V gene: TRBV29-1; CDR3 protein: AGQSTDTQY
V gene: TRBV19; CDR3 protein: ASSIVGQGARYGYT
V gene: TRBV11-2; CDR3 protein: ASNRGSIPEQY
V gene: TRBV4-1; CDR3 protein: ASSQVYSTSTDTQY
V gene: TRBV19; CDR3 protein: ASSTEGTSGSYEQF
V gene: TRBV7-2; CDR3 protein: ASSLFASGNTGELF